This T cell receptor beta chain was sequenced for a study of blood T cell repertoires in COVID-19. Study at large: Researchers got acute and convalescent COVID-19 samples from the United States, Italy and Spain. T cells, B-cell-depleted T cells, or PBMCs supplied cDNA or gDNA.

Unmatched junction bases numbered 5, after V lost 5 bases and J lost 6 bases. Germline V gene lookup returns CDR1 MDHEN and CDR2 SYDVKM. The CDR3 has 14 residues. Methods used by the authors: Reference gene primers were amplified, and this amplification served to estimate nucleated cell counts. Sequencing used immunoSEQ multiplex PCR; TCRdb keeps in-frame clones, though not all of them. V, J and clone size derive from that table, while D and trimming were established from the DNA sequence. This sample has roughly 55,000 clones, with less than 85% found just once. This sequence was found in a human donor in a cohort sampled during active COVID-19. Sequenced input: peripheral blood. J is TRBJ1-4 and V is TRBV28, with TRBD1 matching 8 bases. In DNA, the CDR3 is TGTGCCAGCAGTAAGACAGGGGTGGATGAAAAACTGTTTTTT. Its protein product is CASSKTGVDEKLFF.